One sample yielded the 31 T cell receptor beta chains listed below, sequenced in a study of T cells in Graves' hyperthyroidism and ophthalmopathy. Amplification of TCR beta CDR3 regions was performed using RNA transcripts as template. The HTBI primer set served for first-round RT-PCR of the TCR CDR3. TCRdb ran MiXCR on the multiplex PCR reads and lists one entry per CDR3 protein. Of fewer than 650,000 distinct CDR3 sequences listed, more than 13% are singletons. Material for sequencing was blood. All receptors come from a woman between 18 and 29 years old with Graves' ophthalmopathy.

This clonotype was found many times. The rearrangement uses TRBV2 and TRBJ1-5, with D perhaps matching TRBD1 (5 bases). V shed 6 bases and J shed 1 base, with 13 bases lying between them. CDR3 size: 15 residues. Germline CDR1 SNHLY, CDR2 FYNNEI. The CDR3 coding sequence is TGTGCCAGCAGCCTCGACAGCCCGAGCAATCAGCCCCAGCATTTT. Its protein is CASSLDSPSNQPQHF.

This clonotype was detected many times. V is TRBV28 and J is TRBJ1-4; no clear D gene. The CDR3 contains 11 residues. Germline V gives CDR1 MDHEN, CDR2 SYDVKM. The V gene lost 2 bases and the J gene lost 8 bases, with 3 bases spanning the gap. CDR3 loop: CASSLEEKLFF. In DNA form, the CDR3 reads TGTGCCAGCAGTTTAGAGGAAAAACTGTTTTTT.

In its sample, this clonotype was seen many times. Written as DNA, the CDR3 is TGTGCCAGCTCCCAGGGACTAGCGGCGTACAATGAGCAGTTCTTC. It translates to CASSQGLAAYNEQFF. V gene TRBV3-1 combines with J gene TRBJ2-1; 11 nucleotides align to TRBD2. Trimming cost V 8 bases and J 4 bases; bases outside gene matches: 7. The CDR3 contains 15 residues. CDR1 is LGHDT, CDR2 YNNKEL, per germline (reference sequence).

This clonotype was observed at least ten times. CDR3 nucleotide sequence: TGTGCCAGCAGCGGACAGGGGGACGGCACTGAAGCTTTCTTT. It encodes CASSGQGDGTEAFF. This rearrangement joins TRBV7-9 to TRBJ1-1, with 10 nucleotides matching TRBD1. The trim removed 5 bases at V and 4 bases at J, leaving 4 bases unmatched. Per germline, CDR1 SEHNR and CDR2 FQNEAQ (reference sequence). The CDR3 length is 14 residues.

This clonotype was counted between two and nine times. The CDR3 loop is CASSEVFASYEQYF. The DNA of the CDR3 is TGTGCCAGCAGCGAAGTATTTGCCTCCTACGAGCAGTACTTC. This chain uses TRBV5-8 with TRBJ2-7; D call uncertain. This CDR3 is built from 14 residues. V was trimmed by 4 bases and J by 0 bases, leaving 11 bases between them. Germline loops: CDR1 SGHTS, CDR2 YDEGEE. The full variable domain, its missing parts supplied by reference TRBV5-8 and TRBJ2-7, is EAGVTQSPTHLIKTRGQQATLRCSPISGHTSVYWYQQALGLGLQFLLWYDEGEERNRGNFPPRFSGRQFPNYSSELNVNALELEDSALYLCASSEVFASYEQYFGPGTRLTVT.

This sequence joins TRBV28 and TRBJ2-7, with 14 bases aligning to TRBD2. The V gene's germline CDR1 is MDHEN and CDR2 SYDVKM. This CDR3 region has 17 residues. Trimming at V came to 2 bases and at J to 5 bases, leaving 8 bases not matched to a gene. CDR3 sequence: CASSLPGTSGSIDEQYF. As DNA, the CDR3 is TGTGCCAGCAGTTTACCCGGGACTAGCGGGAGTATCGACGAGCAGTACTTC.

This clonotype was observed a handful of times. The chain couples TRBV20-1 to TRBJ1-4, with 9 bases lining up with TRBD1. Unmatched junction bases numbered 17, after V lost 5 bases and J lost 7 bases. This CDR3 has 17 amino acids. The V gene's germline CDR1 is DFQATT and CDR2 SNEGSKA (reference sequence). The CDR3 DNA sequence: TGCAGTGCTCCAACAGGGGGCGCAAGTTTTAGGGGTGAAAAACTGTTTTTT. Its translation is CSAPTGGASFRGEKLFF.

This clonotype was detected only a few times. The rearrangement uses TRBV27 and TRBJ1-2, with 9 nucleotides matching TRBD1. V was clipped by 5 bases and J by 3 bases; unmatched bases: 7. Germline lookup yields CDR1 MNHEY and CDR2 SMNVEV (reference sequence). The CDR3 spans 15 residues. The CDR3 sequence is CASSPLTGGYYGYTF. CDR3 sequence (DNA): TGTGCCAGCAGTCCCTTAACAGGGGGCTACTATGGCTACACCTTC.

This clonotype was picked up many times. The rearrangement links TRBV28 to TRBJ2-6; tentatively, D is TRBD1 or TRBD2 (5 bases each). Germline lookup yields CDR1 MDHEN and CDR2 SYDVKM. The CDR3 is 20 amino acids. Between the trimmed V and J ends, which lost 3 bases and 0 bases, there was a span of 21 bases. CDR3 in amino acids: CASSFLYFGTESSGANVLTF. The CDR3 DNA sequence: TGTGCCAGCAGTTTCCTGTATTTTGGGACGGAGAGCTCTGGGGCCAACGTCCTGACTTTC. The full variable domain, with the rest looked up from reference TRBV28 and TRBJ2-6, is DVKVTQSSRYLVKRTGEKVFLECVQDMDHENMFWYRQDPGLGLRLIYFSYDVKMKEKGDIPEGYSVSREKKERFSLILESASTNQTSMYLCASSFLYFGTESSGANVLTFGAGSRLTVL.

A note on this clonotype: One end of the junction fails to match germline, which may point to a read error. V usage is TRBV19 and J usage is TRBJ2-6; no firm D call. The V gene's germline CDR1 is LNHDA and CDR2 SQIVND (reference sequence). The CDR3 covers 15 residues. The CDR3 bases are TGTGCCAGTAGCCGCCGGTCCTCTGAGGCCAACGTCCTGACTTTC. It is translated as CASSRRSSEANVLTF.

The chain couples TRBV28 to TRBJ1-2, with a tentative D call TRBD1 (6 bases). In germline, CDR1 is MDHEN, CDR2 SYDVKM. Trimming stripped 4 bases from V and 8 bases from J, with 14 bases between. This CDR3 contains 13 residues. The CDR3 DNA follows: TGTGCCAGCAGTTCCCCGGGGGCGCGGGGCTACACCTTC. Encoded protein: CASSSPGARGYTF.

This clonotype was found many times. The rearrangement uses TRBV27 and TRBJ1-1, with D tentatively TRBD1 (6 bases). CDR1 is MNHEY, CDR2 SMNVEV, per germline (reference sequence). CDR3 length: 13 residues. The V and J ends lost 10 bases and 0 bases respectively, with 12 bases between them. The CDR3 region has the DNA TGTGCCACCTCCGGGACAATGAACACTGAAGCTTTCTTT. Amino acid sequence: CATSGTMNTEAFF.

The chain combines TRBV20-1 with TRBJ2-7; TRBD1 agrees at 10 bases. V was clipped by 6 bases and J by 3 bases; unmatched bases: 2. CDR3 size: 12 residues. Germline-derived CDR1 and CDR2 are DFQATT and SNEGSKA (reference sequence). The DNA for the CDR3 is TGCAGTGCGGGGGACAGGGGCTACGAGCAGTACTTC. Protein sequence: CSAGDRGYEQYF.

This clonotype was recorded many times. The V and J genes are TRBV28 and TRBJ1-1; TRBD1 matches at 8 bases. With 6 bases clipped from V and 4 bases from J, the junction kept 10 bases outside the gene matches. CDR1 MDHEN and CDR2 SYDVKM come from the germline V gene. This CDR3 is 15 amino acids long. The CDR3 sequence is CASRQVDRGLTEAFF. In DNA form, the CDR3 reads TGTGCCAGCAGACAAGTCGACAGGGGCCTCACTGAAGCTTTCTTT. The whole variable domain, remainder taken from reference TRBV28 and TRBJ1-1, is DVKVTQSSRYLVKRTGEKVFLECVQDMDHENMFWYRQDPGLGLRLIYFSYDVKMKEKGDIPEGYSVSREKKERFSLILESASTNQTSMYLCASRQVDRGLTEAFFGQGTRLTVV.

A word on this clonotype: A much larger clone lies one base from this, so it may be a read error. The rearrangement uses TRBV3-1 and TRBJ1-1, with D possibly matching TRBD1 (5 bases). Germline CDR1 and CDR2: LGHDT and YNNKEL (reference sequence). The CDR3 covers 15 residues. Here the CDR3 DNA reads TGTGCCAGCAGCCAAGATCCTACAGGACCCGCTGAAGCTTCCTTT. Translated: CASSQDPTGPAEASF.

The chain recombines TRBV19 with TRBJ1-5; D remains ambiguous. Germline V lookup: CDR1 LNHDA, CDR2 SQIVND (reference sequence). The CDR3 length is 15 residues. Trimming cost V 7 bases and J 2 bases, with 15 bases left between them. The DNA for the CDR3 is TGTGCCAGTACCGTTAGTGGGAGGGGCAATCAGCCCCAGCATTTT. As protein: CASTVSGRGNQPQHF.

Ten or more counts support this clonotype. DNA for the CDR3: TGTGCCAGCACAGCGGGTGCAGATACGCAGTATTTT. It codes for CASTAGADTQYF. The V call is TRBV12-3 or TRBV12-4, the J call TRBJ2-3, with a weak D call TRBD2 (6 bases). The CDR3 is made up of 12 amino acids. The V end was cut by 7 bases, the J end by 4 bases, with 9 bases between.

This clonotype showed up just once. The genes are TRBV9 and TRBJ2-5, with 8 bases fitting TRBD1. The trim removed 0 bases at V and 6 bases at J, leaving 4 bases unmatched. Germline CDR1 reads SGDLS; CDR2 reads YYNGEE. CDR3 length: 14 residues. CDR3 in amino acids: CASSVDQGAKTQYF. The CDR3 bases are TGTGCCAGCAGCGTAGACCAGGGGGCCAAGACCCAGTACTTC.

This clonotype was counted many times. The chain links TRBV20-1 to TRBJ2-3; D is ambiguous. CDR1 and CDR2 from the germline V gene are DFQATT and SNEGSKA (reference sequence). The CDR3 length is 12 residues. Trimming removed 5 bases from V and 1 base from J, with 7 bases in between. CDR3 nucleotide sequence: TGCAGTGCTTACCGGGGCACAGATACGCAGTATTTT. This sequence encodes CSAYRGTDTQYF.

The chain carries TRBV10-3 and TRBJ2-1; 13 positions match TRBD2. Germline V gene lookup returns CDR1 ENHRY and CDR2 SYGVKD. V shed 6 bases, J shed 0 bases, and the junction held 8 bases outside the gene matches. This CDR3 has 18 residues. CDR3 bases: TGTGCCATCAGAGCGGGACTAGCGGGAATGAACTCCTACAATGAGCAGTTCTTC. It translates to CAIRAGLAGMNSYNEQFF.

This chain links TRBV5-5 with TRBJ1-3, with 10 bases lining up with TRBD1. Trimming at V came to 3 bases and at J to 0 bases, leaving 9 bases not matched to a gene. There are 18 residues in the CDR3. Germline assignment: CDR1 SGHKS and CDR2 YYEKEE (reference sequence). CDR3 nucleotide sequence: TGTGCCAGCAGCTCTAGAGAGACAGGGGGCAACTCTGGAAACACCATATATTTT. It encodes CASSSRETGGNSGNTIYF.

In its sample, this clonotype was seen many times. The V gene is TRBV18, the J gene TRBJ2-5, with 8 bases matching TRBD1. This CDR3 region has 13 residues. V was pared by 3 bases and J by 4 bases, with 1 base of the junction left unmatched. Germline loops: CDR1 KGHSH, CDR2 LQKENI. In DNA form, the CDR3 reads TGTGCCAGCTCACCCGGGACAGGAGAGACCCAGTACTTC. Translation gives CASSPGTGETQYF.

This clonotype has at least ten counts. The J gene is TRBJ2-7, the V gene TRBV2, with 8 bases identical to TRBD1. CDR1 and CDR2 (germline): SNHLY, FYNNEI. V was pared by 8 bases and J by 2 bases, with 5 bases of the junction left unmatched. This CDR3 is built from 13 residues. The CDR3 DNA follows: TGTGCCAGCTTGGACAGGGCTACCTACGAGCAGTACTTC. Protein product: CASLDRATYEQYF.

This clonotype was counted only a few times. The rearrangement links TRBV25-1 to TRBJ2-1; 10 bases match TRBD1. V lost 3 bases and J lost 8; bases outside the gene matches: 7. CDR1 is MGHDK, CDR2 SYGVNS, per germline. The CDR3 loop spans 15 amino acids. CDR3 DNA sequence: TGTGCCAGCAGTGATCCCGGGACAGGGGCCTATGAGCAGTTCTTC. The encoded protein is CASSDPGTGAYEQFF.

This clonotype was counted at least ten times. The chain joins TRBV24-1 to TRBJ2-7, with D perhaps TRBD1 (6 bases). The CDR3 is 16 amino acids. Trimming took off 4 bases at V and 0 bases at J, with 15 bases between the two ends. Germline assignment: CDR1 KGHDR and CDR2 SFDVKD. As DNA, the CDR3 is TGTGCCACCAGTGACCCGAGTTCAGGGGCCTCCTACGAGCAGTACTTC. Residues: CATSDPSSGASYEQYF.

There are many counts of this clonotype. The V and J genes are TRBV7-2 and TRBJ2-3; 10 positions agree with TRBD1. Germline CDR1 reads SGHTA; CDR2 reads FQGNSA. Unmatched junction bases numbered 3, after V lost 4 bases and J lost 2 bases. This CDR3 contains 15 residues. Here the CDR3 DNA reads TGTGCCAGCAGCTGGACAGGGGGATACACAGATACGCAGTATTTT. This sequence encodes CASSWTGGYTDTQYF.

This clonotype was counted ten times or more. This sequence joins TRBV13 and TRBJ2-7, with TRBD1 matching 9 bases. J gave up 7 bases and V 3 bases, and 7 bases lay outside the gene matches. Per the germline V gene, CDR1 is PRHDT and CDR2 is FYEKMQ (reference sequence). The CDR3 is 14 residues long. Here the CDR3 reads CASSFKGTGWEQYF. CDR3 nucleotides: TGTGCCAGCAGCTTCAAGGGGACAGGGTGGGAGCAGTACTTC.

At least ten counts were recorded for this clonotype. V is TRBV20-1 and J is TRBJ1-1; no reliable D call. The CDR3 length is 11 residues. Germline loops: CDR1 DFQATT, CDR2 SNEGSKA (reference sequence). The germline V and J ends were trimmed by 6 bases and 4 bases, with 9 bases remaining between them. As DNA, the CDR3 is TGCAGTGCCCCCCGGGGCACTGAAGCTTTCTTT. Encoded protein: CSAPRGTEAFF.

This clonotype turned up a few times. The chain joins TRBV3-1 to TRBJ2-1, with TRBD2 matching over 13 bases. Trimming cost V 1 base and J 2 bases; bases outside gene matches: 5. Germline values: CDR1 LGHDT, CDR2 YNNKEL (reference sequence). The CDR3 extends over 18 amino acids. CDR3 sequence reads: CASSQVGTSGTPYNEQFF. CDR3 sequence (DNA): TGTGCCAGCAGCCAAGTTGGGACTAGCGGGACCCCCTACAATGAGCAGTTCTTC.

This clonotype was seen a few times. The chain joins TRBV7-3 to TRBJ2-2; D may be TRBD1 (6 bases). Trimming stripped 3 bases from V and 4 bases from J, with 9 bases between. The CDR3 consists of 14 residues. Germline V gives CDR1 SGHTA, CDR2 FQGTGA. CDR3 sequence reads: CASSLGHSTGELFF. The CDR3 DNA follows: TGTGCCAGCAGCTTGGGACACAGCACCGGGGAGCTGTTTTTT.

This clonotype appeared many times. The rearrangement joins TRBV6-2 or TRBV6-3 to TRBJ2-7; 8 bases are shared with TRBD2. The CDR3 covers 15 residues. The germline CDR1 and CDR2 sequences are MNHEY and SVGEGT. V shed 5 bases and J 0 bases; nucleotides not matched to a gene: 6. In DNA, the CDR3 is TGTGCCAGCAGTGAGCCGGCGGGGGGCTCCTACGAGCAGTACTTC. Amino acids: CASSEPAGGSYEQYF.